Reported below is one T cell receptor (beta chain). The sample carries other DNA sequences with the same CDR3. This specimen belongs to a study of shared clonotypes between healthy human individuals. TCRdb's table, derived via immunoSEQ multiplex PCR, lists solely in-frame clones and lacks some. Of over 1.4 million clones in the sample, around 97% were seen once. This CDR3 is built from 13 residues. Germline CDR1 and CDR2: SGDLS and YYNGEE. Trimming stripped 4 bases from V and 1 base from J, with 6 bases between. This sequence joins TRBV9 and TRBJ1-5; TRBD1 might be the D (5 bases). The sequenced material came from naive CD4+ T cells sorted from blood. Subset denoted: CD45RA+ positively selected. This clonotype originated in a man aged 25-45 years in good health. The CDR3 loop reads CASSRDSNQPQHF. The CDR3 DNA reads as TGTGCCAGCAGCCGGGACAGCAATCAGCCCCAGCATTTT. Combining the CDR3 with reference TRBV9 and TRBJ1-5 gives the whole variable domain DSGVTQTPKHLITATGQRVTLRCSPRSGDLSVYWYQQSLDQGLQFLIQYYNGEERAKGNILERFSAQQFPDLHSELNLSSLELGDSALYFCASSRDSNQPQHFGDGTRLSIL.